This paragraph covers one T cell receptor beta chain sequence. TCRdb's table, derived via immunoSEQ multiplex PCR, lists solely in-frame clones and lacks some. The sample has 110,000 to 150,000 clones, about nine tenths seen once. The data stem from a study of T cell responses to AZD1222 COVID-19 vaccine. Germline V lookup: CDR1 SGHAT, CDR2 FQNNGV. V lost 3 bases to trimming and J lost 9 bases, with 9 bases between them. CDR3 size: 12 residues. Sample: peripheral blood, taken 28 days after the second AZD1222 dose. J is TRBJ1-3 and V is TRBV11-2; D is unclear. The origin of this receptor is an adult who received the AZD1222 COVID-19 vaccine. CDR3 protein: CASSFTTRTIYF. CDR3 DNA: TGTGCCAGCAGCTTTACTACTCGCACCATATATTTT.